This T cell receptor beta chain was profiled in a study of spatial heterogeneity in lung cancer. Study-wide findings and caveats: The appearance of ubiquitous expanded tumor TCRs in blood was greater at resection than follow-up.

Concerning this clonotype itself: Antigen unknown.

The CDR3 totals 13 residues. Deletions cut 2 bases from V and 4 bases from J, with 9 bases between. Stated time point: sample taken at primary tumor resection. Samples came from 60 to 75 TRACERx patients with untreated early-stage lung cancer. From the 5' RACE reads, TCRdb called clonotypes with MiXCR, one entry per CDR3 protein. The repertoire holds tens of thousands of distinct CDR3 sequences, with about 12% as singletons. The TCR sequence derives from a male donor with early-stage non-small cell lung cancer. The sample in question was PBMCs, obtained at surgery. The chain recombines TRBV12-3 or TRBV12-4 with TRBJ2-7; no clear D. Written as DNA, the CDR3 is TGTGCCAGCAGTTTAACGAACATGTACGAGCAGTACTTC. Protein sequence: CASSLTNMYEQYF.